The 20 T cell receptor beta chains below were found in one sample sequenced in a study of T cell clonotyping in hematopoietic cell transplantation. Sample time point: recipient sample about 28 days before transplant, after cytoreduction. Some clones are missing from TCRdb's copy, which holds only in-frame ones; the method was immunoSEQ multiplex PCR. This sample yields more than 70,000 clones, of which 96% are seen a single time; under 2% belongs to the top ten. This specimen consisted of peripheral blood mononuclear cells, obtained before stem cell transplant. All receptors derive from a woman aged 45-65 years with acute myeloid leukemia. Some clones in this sample may be carry-over from other donors' samples.

V is TRBV6-6 and J is TRBJ2-7; tentatively, D is TRBD1 or TRBD2 (5 bases each). Germline loops: CDR1 MNHNY, CDR2 SVGAGI (reference sequence). CDR3 length: 14 residues. V lost 8 bases, J lost 1 base, and 15 bases lay in between. CDR3 in amino acids: CASARDGLSYEQYF. The CDR3 DNA sequence: TGTGCCAGCGCCCGGGACGGACTTTCCTACGAGCAGTACTTC.

The V call is TRBV5-1, the J call TRBJ2-7; perhaps D is TRBD1 or TRBD2 (5 bases each). This CDR3 comprises 13 residues. The germline gives CDR1 SGHRS, CDR2 YFSETQ. The germline V and J ends were trimmed by 2 bases and 4 bases, with 10 bases remaining between them. CDR3 DNA: TGCGCCAGCAGCTTCGGGGACGGGTACGAGCAGTACTTC. Translation: CASSFGDGYEQYF. Together with reference TRBV5-1 and TRBJ2-7, the CDR3 gives the full variable domain: KAGVTQTPRYLIKTRGQQVTLSCSPISGHRSVSWYQQTPGQGLQFLFEYFSETQRNKGNFPGRFSGRQFSNSRSEMNVSTLELGDSALYLCASSFGDGYEQYFGPGTRLTVT.

This clone occurred once. The genes are TRBV5-1 and TRBJ2-3; D remains ambiguous. The length of the CDR3 is 16 residues. Germline V gene data show CDR1 as SGHRS and CDR2 as YFSETQ. V was shortened by 0 bases and J by 2 bases, with 13 bases between the two germline ends. CDR3 residues: CASSLEGRRDTDTQYF. In nucleotides, the CDR3 is TGCGCCAGCAGCTTGGAAGGCAGGAGAGACACAGATACGCAGTATTTT.

The chain combines TRBV11-2 with TRBJ2-2; 10 positions match TRBD2. The CDR3 length is 15 residues. Trimming removed 5 bases from V and 3 bases from J; junction bases left unmatched: 3. Germline assignment: CDR1 SGHAT and CDR2 FQNNGV. CDR3 region: CASSPSGSDTGELFF. CDR3 coding DNA: TGTGCCAGCAGCCCTAGCGGGAGCGACACCGGGGAGCTGTTTTTT.

V is TRBV5-1 and J is TRBJ1-5; D remains ambiguous. The germline V gene has CDR1 SGHRS and CDR2 YFSETQ. Trimming cost V 1 base and J 2 bases, with 10 bases left between them. CDR3 length: 15 amino acids. CDR3 region: CASSLRPRGNQPQHF. DNA for the CDR3: TGCGCCAGCAGCTTGCGCCCTCGGGGCAATCAGCCCCAGCATTTT. The full variable domain, its missing parts supplied by reference TRBV5-1 and TRBJ1-5, is KAGVTQTPRYLIKTRGQQVTLSCSPISGHRSVSWYQQTPGQGLQFLFEYFSETQRNKGNFPGRFSGRQFSNSRSEMNVSTLELGDSALYLCASSLRPRGNQPQHFGDGTRLSIL.

The rearrangement uses TRBV7-2 and TRBJ2-6; D remains ambiguous. V lost 5 bases and J 2 bases, leaving 19 bases between the germline ends. CDR3 length: 18 residues. Germline V CDR1 and CDR2: SGHTA, FQGNSA. The CDR3 region has the DNA TGTGCCAGCAGCCCGACTCTCCCAGGTTCGACTGGGGCCAACGTCCTGACTTTC. The encoded protein is CASSPTLPGSTGANVLTF.

The V and J genes are TRBV6-5 and TRBJ1-2, with D tentatively TRBD1 (5 bases). Germline CDR1 MNHEY, CDR2 SVGAGI. Trimming took 2 bases from V and 8 from J, leaving 9 bases between them. This CDR3 has 12 amino acids. The CDR3 bases are TGTGCCAGCAGTTACGGGGCTCGAGGCTACACCTTC. It yields the protein CASSYGARGYTF.

This clone was observed a few times. Written as DNA, the CDR3 is TGTGCCAGCAGTCAAGACAGGGGGCGCGATTCACCCCTCCACTTT. Its protein is CASSQDRGRDSPLHF. The genes are TRBV2 and TRBJ1-6; 10 bases map to TRBD1. Germline V gene data show CDR1 as SNHLY and CDR2 as FYNNEI. This CDR3 contains 15 residues. Trimming at V came to 5 bases and at J to 8 bases, leaving 6 bases not matched to a gene.

The chain combines TRBV30 with TRBJ1-4; D is uncertain. With 2 bases removed from V and 5 bases from J, the gap between germline ends came to 12 bases. Per the germline V gene, CDR1 is GTSNPN and CDR2 is SVGIG (reference sequence). This CDR3 has 14 amino acids. CDR3 sequence (DNA): TGTGCCTGGAGTCCGGGCCACCTCAATGAAAAACTGTTTTTT. This gives the protein CAWSPGHLNEKLFF.

The chain is built from TRBV5-4 and TRBJ2-1, with D possibly being TRBD2 (5 bases). CDR3 length equals 15 residues. Germline values: CDR1 SGHNT, CDR2 YYREEE (reference sequence). V shed 0 bases and J shed 2 bases, with 9 bases lying between them. The CDR3 nucleotides are TGTGCCAGCAGCTTGGGGGGAGCCACCTACAATGAGCAGTTCTTC. It codes for CASSLGGATYNEQFF.

V and J are TRBV28 and TRBJ1-5; maybe TRBD1 (5 bases). The V end was cut by 2 bases, the J end by 4 bases, with 12 bases between. The CDR3 is made up of 15 amino acids. CDR1 is MDHEN and CDR2 is SYDVKM in the germline V gene. CDR3 sequence (DNA): TGTGCCAGCAGTTTACCGGGGCCGGGAAATCAGCCCCAGCATTTT. Translated: CASSLPGPGNQPQHF.

The chain recombines TRBV19 with TRBJ1-3; the D is unclear. Germline-derived CDR1 and CDR2 are LNHDA and SQIVND (reference sequence). Trimming removed 3 bases from V and 4 bases from J, with 16 bases in between. This CDR3 has 16 amino acids. The CDR3 coding sequence is TGTGCCAGTAGTATTTCCGCGCGCCGAGAGGGAAACACCATATATTTT. Protein sequence: CASSISARREGNTIYF. Complete variable domain (other parts from reference TRBV19 and TRBJ1-3): DGGITQSPKYLFRKEGQNVTLSCEQNLNHDAMYWYRQDPGQGLRLIYYSQIVNDFQKGDIAEGYSVSREKKESFPLTVTSAQKNPTAFYLCASSISARREGNTIYFGEGSWLTVV.

The genes are TRBV30 and TRBJ2-6; D unclear. The germline CDR1 and CDR2 sequences are GTSNPN and SVGIG (reference sequence). V was clipped by 3 bases and J by 0 bases, with 6 bases between them. This CDR3 region has 14 residues. The CDR3 region is CAWRASSGANVLTF. The CDR3 region has the DNA TGTGCCTGGAGGGCAAGCTCTGGGGCCAACGTCCTGACTTTC.

This chain uses TRBV6-1 with TRBJ2-7; D gene unclear. The ends were cut back, 4 bases at V and 3 bases at J, with 10 bases in the middle. Germline V gene data show CDR1 as MNHNS and CDR2 as SASEGT. This CDR3 contains 13 residues. The CDR3, as DNA: TGTGCCAGCAGTGCAAAGCTTAACTACGAGCAGTACTTC. Protein sequence: CASSAKLNYEQYF.

This chain joins TRBV29-1 and TRBJ1-2; D is unresolved. The CDR3 is 10 amino acids. Trimming left V 3 bases short and J 10 bases short, with 9 bases between. CDR1 is SQVTM and CDR2 is ANQGSEA in the germline V gene. The CDR3 DNA sequence: TGCAGCGTTGATCAGGAGGCCTACACCTTC. It yields the protein CSVDQEAYTF.

This clone has a single count. The chain has TRBV7-8 and TRBJ2-7; 9 positions agree with TRBD2. The CDR3 totals 17 residues. Germline loops: CDR1 SGHVS, CDR2 FQNEAQ. The junction had 19 bases not matched to a gene; V was cut back by 7 bases and J by 6 bases. In nucleotides, the CDR3 is TGTGCCAGCATTCCTACACCACCGGGACTAGCTTGGATCGAGCAGTACTTC. Its protein is CASIPTPPGLAWIEQYF.

This rearrangement joins TRBV9 to TRBJ2-3, with TRBD2 matching 8 bases. The germline V gene encodes CDR1 SGDLS and CDR2 YYNGEE. With V trimmed by 4 bases and J by 1 base, 8 bases remained unmatched. This CDR3 is built from 16 residues. CDR3 sequence (DNA): TGTGCCAGCAGCCCTTCGCCCGGGGGGGGCACAGATACGCAGTATTTT. This translates into CASSPSPGGGTDTQYF.

The CDR3 bases are TGTGCCAGTAGTGACAGGGCTGGTCAGCCCCAGCATTTT. Protein sequence: CASSDRAGQPQHF. V and J are TRBV19 and TRBJ1-5; 7 bases align to TRBD1. Germline lookup yields CDR1 LNHDA and CDR2 SQIVND (reference sequence). The trim removed 5 bases at V and 6 bases at J, leaving 4 bases unmatched. The CDR3 sequence is 13 residues long.

The rearrangement joins TRBV29-1 to TRBJ2-7; D not certain. V was cut by 4 bases and J by 4 bases, with 20 bases left in between. In germline, CDR1 is SQVTM, CDR2 ANQGSEA. The length of the CDR3 is 15 residues. The CDR3 is CSVGVPGAIFYEQYF. The CDR3 nucleotides are TGCAGCGTTGGAGTCCCTGGCGCGATCTTTTACGAGCAGTACTTC.

The CDR3 sequence is CASSQDRGQVWYF. DNA for the CDR3: TGTGCCAGCAGCCAAGATCGAGGGCAGGTTTGGTACTTC. This rearrangement joins TRBV4-2 to TRBJ2-7; a possible D gene is TRBD2 (5 bases). The germline CDR1 and CDR2 sequences are LGHNA and YNFKEQ. The CDR3 extends over 13 amino acids. V lost 0 bases to trimming and J lost 12 bases, with 15 bases between them.